The entry below describes one T cell receptor (beta chain). Its antigen is unknown. This specimen comes from a study of T-cell memory formation after mild COVID-19. The study, taken as a whole, reports: Some clones that responded were present in memory (sampled pre-infection), which suggests cross-reactive memory joined. Clones contracting day 15 to 85 were balanced CD4/CD8; later expanders leaned CD4+. CD4+ contracting clones were mainly CM and EM; CD8+ ones, EMRA.

This CDR3 is built from 18 residues. The germline V gene encodes CDR1 SGHVS and CDR2 FNYEAQ. Trimming at V came to 4 bases and at J to 4 bases, leaving 16 bases not matched to a gene. TCRdb called the 5' RACE reads again in MiXCR, with one record for every CDR3 protein. The table has fewer than 90,000 distinct CDR3 sequences, approximately 15% seen once. The specimen sequenced was PBMCs or a T cell subset sorted from them (not recorded which). The chain has TRBV7-6 and TRBJ2-1; 7 positions agree with TRBD2. The origin of this receptor is an adult woman who had mild COVID-19 (a few samples of this study predate the infection). Cell type and time point are not known. CDR3 DNA sequence: TGTGCCAGCAGCTCCTTCGCCCTCGCTAGCGGCCAATACAATGAGCAGTTCTTC. It codes for CASSSFALASGQYNEQFF.